Shown below are 30 T cell receptor beta chains from a single sample sequenced in a study of blood T cells in healthy people across ages. A second PCR of about 7 to 12 cycles used a sample-barcoded 5' primer and a J-beta primer mix. Each CDR3 protein gets one entry after TCRdb re-called the 5' RACE reads with MiXCR. This table holds approximately 960,000 distinct CDR3 sequences, roughly 29% found once. This same sample was also taken into another study, of T cells of mothers and their children.

Specimen: blood. The receptor set was obtained from a woman aged 40 to 50 in good health.

The rearrangement uses TRBV5-1 and TRBJ1-1; TRBD1 aligns across 9 bases. This CDR3 comprises 16 residues. J lost 0 bases, V lost 4 bases, and 7 bases had no gene match. Germline V lookup: CDR1 SGHRS, CDR2 YFSETQ. CDR3 amino acids: CASSPGQGRLNTEAFF. CDR3 in DNA: TGCGCCAGCAGCCCGGGACAGGGTCGGTTGAACACTGAAGCTTTCTTT.

The table lists this clonotype with a few counts. The chain combines TRBV28 with TRBJ2-1, with TRBD2 as a possible D gene (6 bases). V shed 8 bases and J shed 10 bases, with 18 bases lying between them. From germline, CDR1 is MDHEN and CDR2 SYDVKM. The CDR3 runs 13 residues. The CDR3 loop reads CASGGSPSYEQFF. CDR3 DNA: TGTGCCAGCGGAGGGTCCCCTTCGTACGAGCAGTTCTTC.

The V and J genes are TRBV11-3 and TRBJ2-1; D could derive from TRBD1 or TRBD2 (6 bases each). This CDR3 spans 16 amino acids. Trimming removed 2 bases from V and 4 bases from J, with 15 bases in between. Germline lookup yields CDR1 SGHNT and CDR2 YENEEA. The CDR3 reads CASSLRGAGAYNEQFF. CDR3 sequence (DNA): TGTGCCAGCAGCTTAAGGGGGGCCGGGGCATACAATGAGCAGTTCTTC. The full variable domain, its missing parts supplied by reference TRBV11-3 and TRBJ2-1, is EAGVVQSPRYKIIEKKQPVAFWCNPISGHNTLYWYLQNLGQGPELLIRYENEEAVDDSQLPKDRFSAERLKGVDSTLKIQPAELGDSAVYLCASSLRGAGAYNEQFFGPGTRLTVL.

This clonotype was counted a few times. The chain uses TRBV2 and TRBJ2-7; a possible D gene is TRBD1 (5 bases). Per germline, CDR1 SNHLY and CDR2 FYNNEI. The CDR3 runs 14 residues. Between the trimmed V and J ends, which lost 6 bases and 0 bases, there was a span of 12 bases. CDR3 nucleotide sequence: TGTGCCAGCAGCTCAGTTGACAGCTCCTACGAGCAGTACTTC. Translated, it gives CASSSVDSSYEQYF.

This clonotype was observed many times. This rearrangement joins TRBV20-1 to TRBJ2-7, with 8 bases that match TRBD1. This CDR3 region has 16 residues. V lost 0 bases to trimming and J lost 0 bases; unmatched junction nucleotides: 7. Germline V gene lookup returns CDR1 DFQATT and CDR2 SNEGSKA (reference sequence). DNA for the CDR3: TGCAGTGCTAGAGACCTGGACAGGGCGAGCTCCTACGAGCAGTACTTC. This translates into CSARDLDRASSYEQYF.

In DNA form, the CDR3 reads TGCGCCAGCAGCCAAGCGACGGGTCTGGGGGCTTTCTTT. Encoded protein: CASSQATGLGAFF. The chain joins TRBV4-3 to TRBJ1-1; D ambiguous. Germline loops: CDR1 LGHNA, CDR2 YSLEER. With 1 base removed from V and 11 bases from J, the gap between germline ends came to 14 bases. The CDR3 spans 13 residues.

The CDR3 here is CASSYQGGGSPLHF. CDR3 nucleotide sequence: TGTGCCAGCAGCTACCAGGGGGGGGGTTCACCCCTCCACTTT. This rearrangement joins TRBV3-1 to TRBJ1-6, with 7 bases that match TRBD1. This CDR3 has 14 residues. V lost 5 bases to trimming and J lost 9 bases; unmatched junction nucleotides: 7. Germline V gene data show CDR1 as LGHDT and CDR2 as YNNKEL (reference sequence).

This clonotype has ten or more counts. The chain couples TRBV24-1 to TRBJ2-1; 8 positions match TRBD1. Germline V lookup: CDR1 KGHDR, CDR2 SFDVKD. Trimming took 3 bases from V and 4 from J; bases not matched to a gene: 10. The CDR3 has 17 residues. The CDR3 bases are TGTGCCACCAGTGATCCGGTTGGACAGGGAACATACAATGAGCAGTTCTTC. This sequence encodes CATSDPVGQGTYNEQFF.

This clonotype appeared a few times. J is TRBJ2-1 and V is TRBV7-9, with no clear D. Trimming removed 6 bases from V and 7 bases from J, with 10 bases in between. The CDR3 runs 12 residues. Germline loops: CDR1 SEHNR, CDR2 FQNEAQ (reference sequence). This CDR3 reads CASRSTGNEQFF. CDR3 nucleotides: TGTGCCAGCAGGTCGACTGGGAATGAGCAGTTCTTC.

This clonotype was seen a handful of times. The chain links TRBV4-1 to TRBJ2-3, with 11 nucleotides matching TRBD2. The CDR3 consists of 17 residues. Germline V gene data show CDR1 as MGHRA and CDR2 as YSYEKL. V lost 4 bases, J lost 0 bases, and 6 bases stayed unmatched. CDR3 region: CASSRSLAGGSTDTQYF. CDR3 sequence (DNA): TGCGCCAGCAGCCGGAGCCTAGCGGGGGGTAGCACAGATACGCAGTATTTT.

In this sample, this clonotype turned up many times. This chain uses TRBV27 with TRBJ2-2, with TRBD1 as a possible D gene (6 bases). Trimming took 5 bases from V and 3 from J, leaving 16 bases between them. This CDR3 has 16 residues. Germline values: CDR1 MNHEY, CDR2 SMNVEV (reference sequence). The CDR3 reads CASSPPPGHDTGELFF. CDR3 sequence (DNA): TGTGCCAGCAGTCCACCCCCGGGACATGACACCGGGGAGCTGTTTTTT.

In its sample, this clonotype was seen a few times. The rearrangement joins TRBV11-2 to TRBJ2-5, with TRBD1 matching 7 bases. V shed 3 bases and J 5 bases; nucleotides not matched to a gene: 12. Germline CDR1 is SGHAT and CDR2 is FQNNGV. The CDR3 sequence is 16 residues long. CDR3 bases: TGTGCCAGCAGCTTGCCAACAGGGGCCCCGTGGGAGACCCAGTACTTC. It codes for CASSLPTGAPWETQYF.

This clonotype was seen only a few times. This sequence joins TRBV3-1 and TRBJ2-1; maybe TRBD1 (5 bases). Germline values: CDR1 LGHDT, CDR2 YNNKEL (reference sequence). Trimming left V 1 base short and J 5 bases short, with 15 bases between. This CDR3 region has 16 residues. CDR3 residues: CASSQVLWTSHNEQFF. The CDR3 DNA sequence: TGTGCCAGCAGCCAAGTTTTGTGGACATCCCACAATGAGCAGTTCTTC.

This clonotype occurred a few times. The chain joins TRBV12-3 or TRBV12-4 to TRBJ1-3; D unclear. The length of the CDR3 is 10 residues. Trimming took 3 bases from V and 8 from J, leaving 2 bases between them. CDR3 sequence (DNA): TGTGCCAGCAGTTTCGACACCATATATTTT. Translated, it gives CASSFDTIYF.

The sample holds one count of this clonotype. A much larger clone is a single base away; this may be a read error. This chain uses TRBV5-1 with TRBJ2-1; 9 nucleotides match TRBD1. Trimming removed 3 bases from V and 5 bases from J; junction bases left unmatched: 6. The CDR3 is 15 amino acids. The V gene's germline CDR1 is SGHRS and CDR2 YFSETQ. This CDR3 is CASSSTGGDHNEQFF. As DNA, the CDR3 is TGCGCCAGCAGCTCAACAGGGGGCGACCACAATGAGCAGTTCTTC.

This clonotype was recorded a few times. V gene TRBV4-2 combines with J gene TRBJ2-7; possible D gene TRBD1, 5 bases. Germline V gene sequence: CDR1 LGHNA, CDR2 YNFKEQ. V shed 0 bases and J shed 2 bases, with 5 bases lying between them. The CDR3 loop spans 13 amino acids. CDR3 bases: TGTGCCAGCAGCCAAGAAGGGGCCTACGAGCAGTACTTC. Residues: CASSQEGAYEQYF.

The table lists this clonotype with a few counts. Compared with germline, one end of the junction differs, possibly owing to a read error. This sequence joins TRBV12-3 or TRBV12-4 and TRBJ1-2, with 7 bases that match TRBD1. The CDR3 sequence is 14 residues long. Here the CDR3 DNA reads TGTGCCAGCAGTATAACCGGGACAGAGTATGGCTGCACCTTC. This codes for CASSITGTEYGCTF.

The chain uses TRBV7-2 and TRBJ2-1, with D possibly matching TRBD2 (6 bases). CDR3 length: 16 amino acids. Trimming left V 5 bases short and J 4 bases short, with 18 bases between. The germline gives CDR1 SGHTA, CDR2 FQGNSA. CDR3 sequence (DNA): TGTGCCAGCAGCCGGCTTACTGGCGGGGTGTACAATGAGCAGTTCTTC. This gives the protein CASSRLTGGVYNEQFF.

This clonotype was observed a handful of times. The V gene is TRBV2, the J gene TRBJ2-7; 8 bases align to TRBD2. Germline CDR1 and CDR2: SNHLY and FYNNEI. Trimming at V came to 3 bases and at J to 1 base, leaving 5 bases not matched to a gene. This CDR3 region has 15 residues. The CDR3 region has the DNA TGTGCCAGCAGTGACGGGGGGGCGCGGTCCTACGAGCAGTACTTC. Amino acid sequence: CASSDGGARSYEQYF.

This clonotype was seen many times. This sequence joins TRBV28 and TRBJ2-5; D unresolved. The CDR3 consists of 14 residues. Trimming pared 4 bases from V and 0 bases from J, leaving 9 bases between. The V gene's germline CDR1 is MDHEN and CDR2 SYDVKM. The DNA of the CDR3 is TGTGCCAGCAGTTCCCCAATGTACCAAGAGACCCAGTACTTC. Its protein is CASSSPMYQETQYF.

Details on this clonotype: The junction differs from germline at one of its ends, possibly a read error. The V call is TRBV30, the J call TRBJ2-7; possible D gene TRBD2, 6 bases. CDR3 length: 15 amino acids. Germline CDR1 GTSNPN, CDR2 SVGIG (reference sequence). The CDR3: CARRFSGGVSYEQYF. CDR3 DNA: TGTGCCCGGAGGTTCAGTGGAGGGGTGTCCTACGAGCAGTACTTC.

The chain carries TRBV20-1 and TRBJ1-1; D not certain. CDR3 length: 16 residues. Trimming took off 5 bases at V and 8 bases at J, with 27 bases between the two ends. Per germline, CDR1 DFQATT and CDR2 SNEGSKA (reference sequence). The DNA for the CDR3 is TGCAGTGCTGGCACTGAGTATAGCGGCGAATTCGGGGAAGCTTTCTTT. Its protein product is CSAGTEYSGEFGEAFF.

CDR3 sequence: CASSPTAATQNTEAFF. The CDR3 DNA sequence: TGTGCCAGCAGCCCTACAGCGGCTACGCAGAACACTGAAGCTTTCTTT. This rearrangement joins TRBV11-2 to TRBJ1-1; D unclear. The germline CDR1 and CDR2 sequences are SGHAT and FQNNGV. Trimming cost V 5 bases and J 1 base, with 17 bases left between them. The CDR3 contains 16 residues.

In this sample, this clonotype turned up once. The J gene is TRBJ2-7, the V gene TRBV4-1; 9 nucleotides align to TRBD1. Germline V lookup: CDR1 MGHRA, CDR2 YSYEKL. V lost 0 bases to trimming and J lost 4 bases; unmatched junction nucleotides: 4. CDR3 length: 15 amino acids. CDR3 nucleotides: TGCGCCAGCAGCCAAGATAACAGGGGGCGTTACGAGCAGTACTTC. Protein sequence: CASSQDNRGRYEQYF.

This clonotype was counted many times. V is TRBV14 and J is TRBJ2-1; no definite D call. The CDR3 covers 13 residues. From germline, CDR1 is SGHDN and CDR2 FVKESK. The V end was cut by 2 bases, the J end by 7 bases, with 9 bases between. The CDR3 here is CASSQSLGNEQFF. CDR3 DNA: TGTGCCAGCAGCCAAAGCCTCGGAAATGAGCAGTTCTTC.

This clonotype was found a few times. It may be a read error: a sequence one base away is much more abundant. The V call is TRBV5-1, the J call TRBJ1-2; tentative D call: TRBD1 (5 bases). Germline loops: CDR1 SGHRS, CDR2 YFSETQ. This CDR3 has 15 residues. The CDR3 nucleotides read TGCGCCAGCAGCCCACAGACAGCCGCTAACTATGGCCACACCTTC. Protein product: CASSPQTAANYGHTF.

This clonotype was observed a few times. The V gene is TRBV24-1, the J gene TRBJ2-1, with 12 bases identical to TRBD2. CDR1 is KGHDR and CDR2 is SFDVKD in the germline V gene. V lost 4 bases to trimming and J lost 10 bases; unmatched junction nucleotides: 16. CDR3 length equals 18 residues. The CDR3 bases are TGTGCCACCAGTGACCCATCGAGGCTAGCGGGGGGGGTTAGGGAGCAGTTCTTC. Its translation is CATSDPSRLAGGVREQFF.

Many counts were recorded for this clonotype. V is TRBV29-1 and J is TRBJ2-1, with TRBD2 matching over 10 bases. This CDR3 comprises 16 residues. Germline values: CDR1 SQVTM, CDR2 ANQGSEA. Trimming at V came to 0 bases and at J to 8 bases, leaving 10 bases not matched to a gene. This CDR3 reads CSVEELAGGLSDEQFF. CDR3 sequence (DNA): TGCAGCGTTGAAGAATTAGCGGGGGGCCTGTCGGATGAGCAGTTCTTC.

V is TRBV5-1 and J is TRBJ2-2, with D unclear. V was pared by 1 base and J by 6 bases, with 7 bases between. The CDR3 has 13 amino acids. Germline CDR1 is SGHRS and CDR2 is YFSETQ. In DNA, the CDR3 is TGCGCCAGCAGCTTGCATGGGGCCGGGGAGCTGTTTTTT. This gives the protein CASSLHGAGELFF.

This clonotype occurred a few times. The chain carries TRBV5-6 and TRBJ2-7; a possible D gene is TRBD1 (6 bases). The CDR3 totals 17 residues. The V end was cut by 4 bases, the J end by 1 base, with 21 bases between. Germline V gives CDR1 SGHDT, CDR2 YYEEEE. The CDR3, as DNA: TGTGCCAGCAGCCCTGGACAGAGAATTCTACAGTCCTACGAGCAGTACTTC. This encodes CASSPGQRILQSYEQYF. The entire variable domain, with the rest obtained from reference TRBV5-6 and TRBJ2-7, is as follows: DAGVTQSPTHLIKTRGQQVTLRCSPKSGHDTVSWYQQALGQGPQFIFQYYEEEERQRGNFPDRFSGHQFPNYSSELNVNALLLGDSALYLCASSPGQRILQSYEQYFGPGTRLTVT.